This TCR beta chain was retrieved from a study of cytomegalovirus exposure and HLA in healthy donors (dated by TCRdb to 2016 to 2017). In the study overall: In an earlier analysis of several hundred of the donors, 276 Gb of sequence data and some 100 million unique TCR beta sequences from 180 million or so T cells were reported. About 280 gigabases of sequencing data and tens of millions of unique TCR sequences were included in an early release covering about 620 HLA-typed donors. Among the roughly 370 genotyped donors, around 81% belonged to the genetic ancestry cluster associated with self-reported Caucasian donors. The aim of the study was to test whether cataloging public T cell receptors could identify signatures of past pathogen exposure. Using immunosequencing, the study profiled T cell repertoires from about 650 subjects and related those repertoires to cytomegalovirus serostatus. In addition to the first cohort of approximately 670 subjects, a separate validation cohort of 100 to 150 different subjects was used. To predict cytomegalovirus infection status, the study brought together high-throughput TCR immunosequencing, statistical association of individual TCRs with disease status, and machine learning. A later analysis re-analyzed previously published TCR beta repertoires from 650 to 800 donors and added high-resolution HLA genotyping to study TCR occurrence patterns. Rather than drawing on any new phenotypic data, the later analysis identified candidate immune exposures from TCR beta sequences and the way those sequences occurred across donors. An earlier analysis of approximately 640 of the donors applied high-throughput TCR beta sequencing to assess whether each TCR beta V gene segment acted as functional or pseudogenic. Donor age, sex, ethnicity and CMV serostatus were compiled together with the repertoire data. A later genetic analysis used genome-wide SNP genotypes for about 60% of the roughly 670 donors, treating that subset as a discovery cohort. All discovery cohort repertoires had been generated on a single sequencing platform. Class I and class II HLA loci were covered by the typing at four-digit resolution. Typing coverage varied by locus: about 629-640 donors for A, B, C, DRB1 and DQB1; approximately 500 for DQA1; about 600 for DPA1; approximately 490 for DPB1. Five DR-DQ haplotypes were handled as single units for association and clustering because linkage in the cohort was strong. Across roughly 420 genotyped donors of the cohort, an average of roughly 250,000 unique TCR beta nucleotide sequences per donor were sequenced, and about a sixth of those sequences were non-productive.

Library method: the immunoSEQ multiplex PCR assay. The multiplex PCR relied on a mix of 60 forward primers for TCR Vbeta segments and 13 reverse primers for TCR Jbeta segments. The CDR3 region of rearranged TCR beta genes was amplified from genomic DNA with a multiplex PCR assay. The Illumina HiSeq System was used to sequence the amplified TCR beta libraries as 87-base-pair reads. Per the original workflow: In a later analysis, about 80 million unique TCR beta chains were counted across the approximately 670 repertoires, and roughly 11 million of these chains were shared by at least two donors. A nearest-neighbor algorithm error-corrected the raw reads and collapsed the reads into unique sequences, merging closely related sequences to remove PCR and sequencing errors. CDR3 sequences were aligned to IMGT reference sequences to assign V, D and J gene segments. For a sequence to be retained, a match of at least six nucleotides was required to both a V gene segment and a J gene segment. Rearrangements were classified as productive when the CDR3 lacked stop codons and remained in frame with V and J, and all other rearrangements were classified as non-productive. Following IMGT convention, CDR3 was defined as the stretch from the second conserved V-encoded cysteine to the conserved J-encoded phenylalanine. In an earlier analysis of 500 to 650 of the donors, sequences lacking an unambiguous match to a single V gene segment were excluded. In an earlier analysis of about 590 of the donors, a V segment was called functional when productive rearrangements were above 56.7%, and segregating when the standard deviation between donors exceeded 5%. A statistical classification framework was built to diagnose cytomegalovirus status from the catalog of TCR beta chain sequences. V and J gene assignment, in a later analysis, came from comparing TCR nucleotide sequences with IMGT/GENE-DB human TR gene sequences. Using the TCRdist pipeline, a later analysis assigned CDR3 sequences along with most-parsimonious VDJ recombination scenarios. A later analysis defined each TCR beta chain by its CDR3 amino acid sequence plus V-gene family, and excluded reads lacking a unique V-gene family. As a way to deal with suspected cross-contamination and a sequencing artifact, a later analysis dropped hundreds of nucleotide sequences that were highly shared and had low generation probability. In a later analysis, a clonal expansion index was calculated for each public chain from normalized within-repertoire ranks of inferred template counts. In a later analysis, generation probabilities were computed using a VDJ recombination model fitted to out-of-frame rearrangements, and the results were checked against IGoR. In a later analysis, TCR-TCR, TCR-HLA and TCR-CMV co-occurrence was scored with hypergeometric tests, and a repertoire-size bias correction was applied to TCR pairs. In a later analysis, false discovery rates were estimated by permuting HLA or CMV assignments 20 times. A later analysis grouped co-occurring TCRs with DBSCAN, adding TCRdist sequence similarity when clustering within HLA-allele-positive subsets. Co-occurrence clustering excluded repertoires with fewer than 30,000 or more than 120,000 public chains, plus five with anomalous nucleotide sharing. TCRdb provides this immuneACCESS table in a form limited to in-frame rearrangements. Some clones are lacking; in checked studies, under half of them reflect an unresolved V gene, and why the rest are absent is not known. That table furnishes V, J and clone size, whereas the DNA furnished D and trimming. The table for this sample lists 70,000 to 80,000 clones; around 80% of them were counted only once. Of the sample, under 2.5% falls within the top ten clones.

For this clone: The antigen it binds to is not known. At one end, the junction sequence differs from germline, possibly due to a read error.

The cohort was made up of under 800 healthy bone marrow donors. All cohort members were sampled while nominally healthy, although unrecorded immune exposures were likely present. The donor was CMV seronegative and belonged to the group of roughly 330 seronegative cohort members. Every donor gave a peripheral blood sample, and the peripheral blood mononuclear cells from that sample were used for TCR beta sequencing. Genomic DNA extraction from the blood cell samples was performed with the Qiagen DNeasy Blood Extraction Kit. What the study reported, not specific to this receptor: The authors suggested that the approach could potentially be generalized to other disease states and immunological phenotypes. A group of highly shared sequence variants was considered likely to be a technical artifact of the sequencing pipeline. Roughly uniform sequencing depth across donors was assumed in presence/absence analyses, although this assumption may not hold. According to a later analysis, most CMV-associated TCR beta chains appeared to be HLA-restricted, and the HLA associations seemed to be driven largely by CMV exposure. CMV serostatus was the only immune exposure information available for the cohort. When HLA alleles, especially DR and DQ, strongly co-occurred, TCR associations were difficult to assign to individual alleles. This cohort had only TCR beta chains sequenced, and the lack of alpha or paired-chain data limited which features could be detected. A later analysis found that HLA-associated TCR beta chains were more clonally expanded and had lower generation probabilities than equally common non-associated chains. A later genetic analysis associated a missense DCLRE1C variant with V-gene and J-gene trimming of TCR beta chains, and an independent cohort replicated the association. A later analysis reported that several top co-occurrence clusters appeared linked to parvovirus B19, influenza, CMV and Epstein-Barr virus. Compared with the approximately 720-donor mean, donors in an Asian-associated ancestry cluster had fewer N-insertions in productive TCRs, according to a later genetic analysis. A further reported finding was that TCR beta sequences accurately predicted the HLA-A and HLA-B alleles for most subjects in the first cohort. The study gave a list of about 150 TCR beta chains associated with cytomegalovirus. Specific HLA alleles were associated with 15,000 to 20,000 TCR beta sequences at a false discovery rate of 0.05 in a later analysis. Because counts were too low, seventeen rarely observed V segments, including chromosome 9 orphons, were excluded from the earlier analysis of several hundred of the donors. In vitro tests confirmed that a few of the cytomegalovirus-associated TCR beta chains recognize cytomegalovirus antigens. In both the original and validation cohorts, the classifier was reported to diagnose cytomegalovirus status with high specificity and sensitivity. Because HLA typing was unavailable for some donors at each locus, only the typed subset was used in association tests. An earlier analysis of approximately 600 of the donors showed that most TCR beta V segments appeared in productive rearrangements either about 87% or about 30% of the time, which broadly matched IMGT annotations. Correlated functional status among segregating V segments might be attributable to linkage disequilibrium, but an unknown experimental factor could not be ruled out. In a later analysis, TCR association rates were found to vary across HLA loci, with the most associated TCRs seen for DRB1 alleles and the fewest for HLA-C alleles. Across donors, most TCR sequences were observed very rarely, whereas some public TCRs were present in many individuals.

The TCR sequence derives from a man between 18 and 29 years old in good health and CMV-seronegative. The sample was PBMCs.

The CDR3 loop reads CAISGGSGANEKLFF. The nucleotides read TGTGCCATCAGTGGGGGGAGTGGGGCTAATGAAAAACTGTTTTTT. The V and J segments used are TRBV6-5 and TRBJ1-4, and possibly TRBD1, on 5 matching bases. Counted from cysteine to phenylalanine, this CDR3 has 15 amino acids. This entry keeps only the CDR3 DNA: 45 bases, framed from base 1. Sequences MNHEY (CDR1) and SVGAGI (CDR2) are obtained from the germline V gene.